This T cell receptor (beta chain) was profiled in a study of human T cells and chemical hapten exposure. Time point given: pre-sensitization, week 0. As to treatment: therapeutic diphenylcyclopropenone sensitization with weekly scalp DPC. Patch tests were applied only after blood draws. The CDR3 is 15 residues long. V was cut by 7 bases and J by 2 bases, with 15 bases left in between. Germline assignment: CDR1 SQVTM and CDR2 ANQGSEA. This clonotype has at least ten counts. The library put unique molecular identifiers onto individual cDNA molecules. TCRdb recomputed calls from the RACE reads with MiXCR, one row per CDR3 protein. The data contain some 51,000 distinct CDR3 sequences, over 8% of them singletons.

V and J are TRBV29-1 and TRBJ2-6; D perhaps matches TRBD2 (5 bases). The sequenced sample was whole blood, obtained in connection with sensitization to the hapten diphenylcyclopropenone (DPC). This sequence was found in a woman in her thirties or forties with alopecia areata. Some clones in this sample may be carry-over from other donors' samples. The CDR3: CSAQGPGTGANVLTF. In nucleotides, the CDR3 is TGCAGCGCCCAAGGTCCCGGGACTGGGGCCAACGTCCTGACTTTC.